Below, 11 T cell receptor beta chains from the same sample are listed, as sequenced in a study of CD8 T cells in ankylosing spondylitis. MiXCR was run by TCRdb on the 5' RACE reads, yielding one entry per CDR3 protein. The sample holds about 150,000 distinct CDR3 sequences; under 45% are singletons and the top ten take 12% to 15%. Material for sequencing was synovial fluid, either unsorted or a sorted T cell fraction (not recorded which). The receptors were gathered from a male donor with ankylosing spondylitis.

This sequence joins TRBV20-1 and TRBJ2-2; D gene uncertain. The CDR3 totals 15 residues. Looked up from germline, CDR1 is DFQATT and CDR2 is SNEGSKA (reference sequence). Trimming removed 0 bases at V and 6 bases at J, with 14 bases between. The CDR3 DNA is TGCAGTGCTAGAGAACCATCGTTAGAGGCCGGGGAGCTGTTTTTT. Amino acids: CSAREPSLEAGELFF.

A few counts support this clonotype. This chain links TRBV4-1 with TRBJ2-5; a weak D match, TRBD2 (5 bases). Deletions cut 3 bases from V and 4 bases from J, with 9 bases between. This CDR3 comprises 13 residues. The V gene's germline CDR1 is MGHRA and CDR2 YSYEKL. The CDR3: CASSHPAGETQYF. Written as DNA, the CDR3 is TGCGCCAGCAGCCACCCTGCGGGAGAGACCCAGTACTTC.

This clonotype was counted between two and nine times. The chain recombines TRBV12-3 or TRBV12-4 with TRBJ2-3, with D possibly matching TRBD1 (6 bases). V lost 6 bases, J lost 1 base, and 8 bases lay in between. This CDR3 region has 13 residues. The DNA of the CDR3 is TGTGCCAGCAGCCGGACAGGCACAGATACGCAGTATTTT. It is translated as CASSRTGTDTQYF.

The V gene is TRBV4-2, the J gene TRBJ1-4; 9 bases are a match to TRBD1. This CDR3 contains 15 residues. J lost 7 bases, V lost 1 base, and 4 bases had no gene match. The germline V gene has CDR1 LGHNA and CDR2 YNFKEQ. The CDR3: CASSQATGGGEKLFF. In DNA form, the CDR3 reads TGTGCCAGCAGCCAAGCGACAGGGGGAGGTGAAAAACTGTTTTTT.

This clonotype was seen a few times. The CDR3 bases are TGTGCCATCAGAGCGACAAGGTCACTTATCACAGATACGCAGTATTTT. It translates to CAIRATRSLITDTQYF. The chain has TRBV10-3 and TRBJ2-3; D is undetermined. The CDR3 has 16 residues. CDR1 ENHRY and CDR2 SYGVKD come from the germline V gene. The V end lost 6 bases, the J end lost 2 bases, and 18 bases lay between the germline ends.

J is TRBJ1-2 and V is TRBV10-3, with 10 bases that match TRBD1. Germline V gene sequence: CDR1 ENHRY, CDR2 SYGVKD. CDR3 size: 13 residues. V trimming: 6 bases; J trimming: 4 bases; junction bases outside the gene matches: 2. CDR3 coding DNA: TGTGCCATCAGGTGGACAGGGGGCTATGGCTACACCTTC. Its translation: CAIRWTGGYGYTF.

This sequence joins TRBV6-4 and TRBJ2-3; 7 bases line up with TRBD1. With 0 bases clipped from V and 11 bases from J, the junction kept 5 bases outside the gene matches. This CDR3 is built from 13 residues. In germline, CDR1 is MRHNA, CDR2 SNTAGT. CDR3 nucleotides: TGTGCCAGCAGTGACTCAGCACAGGGGAGGCAGTATTTT. This sequence encodes CASSDSAQGRQYF.

This clonotype has only a few counts. The V call is TRBV12-3 or TRBV12-4, the J call TRBJ2-3, with TRBD2 as a possible D gene (5 bases). This CDR3 has 15 amino acids. V was clipped by 6 bases and J by 2 bases, with 15 bases between them. In DNA form, the CDR3 reads TGTGCCAGCAGCCCGGGGTTCCCCCCCACAGATACGCAGTATTTT. Residues: CASSPGFPPTDTQYF.

The chain carries TRBV29-1 and TRBJ1-1, with TRBD1 as a possible D gene (6 bases). Trimming left V 6 bases short and J 1 base short, with 15 bases between. Looked up from germline, CDR1 is SQVTM and CDR2 is ANQGSEA. The CDR3 is 14 amino acids. CDR3 DNA sequence: TGCAGCGTGTACAGGGAAGGGGGGAACACTGAAGCTTTCTTT. Its translation is CSVYREGGNTEAFF. The full variable domain, with the rest looked up from reference TRBV29-1 and TRBJ1-1, is SAVISQKPSRDICQRGTSLTIQCQVDSQVTMMFWYRQQPGQSLTLIATANQGSEATYESGFVIDKFPISRPNLTFSTLTVSNMSPEDSSIYLCSVYREGGNTEAFFGQGTRLTVV.

The chain recombines TRBV20-1 with TRBJ2-7; D not resolved. Per germline, CDR1 DFQATT and CDR2 SNEGSKA (reference sequence). The CDR3 is 14 residues long. V was clipped by 6 bases and J by 3 bases, with 18 bases between them. The CDR3 bases are TGCAGTGCATACCCCTGGCAGCTAAACTACGAGCAGTACTTC. Its translation is CSAYPWQLNYEQYF.

This clonotype has just a few counts. An end of the junction does not agree with germline; a read error may underlie this. This rearrangement joins TRBV10-3 to TRBJ2-3; tentatively, D is TRBD1 or TRBD2 (6 bases each). This CDR3 has 19 residues. Per germline, CDR1 ENHRY and CDR2 SYGVKD. CDR3 sequence (DNA): TGTGCCATGAGTGAAATGGATTTTCCTGGGGGGCCCGGCACAGATACGCAGTATTTT. It is translated as CAMSEMDFPGGPGTDTQYF.